The 24 T cell receptor beta chains in this list originate from one sample, sequenced in a study of OX40 agonist ivuxolimab in advanced cancers. Library preparation employed the immunoSEQ multiplex PCR assay. The source is immuneACCESS, and TCRdb retained only in-frame sequences with V and J called. Part of the clones is not carried over; for the studies checked, unresolved V genes explain less than half of this, and the remainder is unexplained. This sample comprises approximately 44,000 clones, 80% to 90% of them detected only once. 2% to 3% of the sample is in the top ten clones. The sequencing here drew on CD4+ or CD8+ T cells sorted from blood, taken in a trial of the OX40 agonist ivuxolimab. Source of these receptors: an adult with an advanced solid tumor such as melanoma, head and neck, liver or kidney cancer.

The V gene is TRBV9, the J gene TRBJ2-3; 10 bases agree with TRBD2. The V gene end was trimmed by 4 bases and the J gene end by 0 bases; junction bases not matched to a gene: 8. Germline values: CDR1 SGDLS, CDR2 YYNGEE. The CDR3 contains 17 residues. In DNA, the CDR3 is TGTGCCAGCAGCCCACGGCTGACTAGCGGGAGCACAGATACGCAGTATTTT. Translated, it gives CASSPRLTSGSTDTQYF. Drawing the rest from reference TRBV9 and TRBJ2-3, the complete variable domain is DSGVTQTPKHLITATGQRVTLRCSPRSGDLSVYWYQQSLDQGLQFLIQYYNGEERAKGNILERFSAQQFPDLHSELNLSSLELGDSALYFCASSPRLTSGSTDTQYFGPGTRLTVL.

The rearrangement joins TRBV2 to TRBJ2-3; 10 bases are shared with TRBD2. Germline CDR1 is SNHLY and CDR2 is FYNNEI. This CDR3 comprises 20 residues. V lost 6 bases to trimming and J lost 1 base; unmatched junction nucleotides: 19. CDR3 sequence reads: CASSDTIGLAGEGGTDTQYF. CDR3 nucleotides: TGTGCCAGCAGCGACACGATAGGGCTAGCGGGAGAGGGGGGCACAGATACGCAGTATTTT.

V and J are TRBV5-6 and TRBJ2-7, with a weak D call TRBD1 (6 bases). V was clipped by 0 bases and J by 0 bases, with 10 bases between them. Looked up from germline, CDR1 is SGHDT and CDR2 is YYEEEE. This CDR3 comprises 15 residues. The CDR3, as DNA: TGTGCCAGCAGCTTGGTGCGGACAGCCTCCTACGAGCAGTACTTC. This translates into CASSLVRTASYEQYF.

This clone was picked up one time. This rearrangement joins TRBV15 to TRBJ2-3, with D hard to call. CDR1 and CDR2 from the germline V gene are LNHNV and YYDKDF (reference sequence). V gave up 1 base and J gave up 2 bases, with 13 bases separating them. There are 16 residues in the CDR3. In nucleotides, the CDR3 is TGTGCCACCAGCAGAGGGGCCCTCCTTCTCACAGATACGCAGTATTTT. It codes for CATSRGALLLTDTQYF.

This CDR3 is CASSADPNTEAFF. The CDR3 nucleotides read TGTGCCAGCAGCGCCGACCCGAACACTGAAGCTTTCTTT. The chain is built from TRBV9 and TRBJ1-1, with D unresolved. CDR3 length: 13 amino acids. Looked up from germline, CDR1 is SGDLS and CDR2 is YYNGEE. V lost 3 bases to trimming and J lost 1 base, with 7 bases between them.

This clone showed up just once. This chain joins TRBV11-2 and TRBJ1-4; D is ambiguous. Trimming took 5 bases from V and 0 from J, leaving 13 bases between them. The CDR3 consists of 16 residues. Germline V lookup: CDR1 SGHAT, CDR2 FQNNGV. The CDR3 DNA sequence: TGTGCCAGCAGCGCAACTTACGGATCAACTAATGAAAAACTGTTTTTT. The encoded protein is CASSATYGSTNEKLFF.

This chain connects TRBV6-5 to TRBJ2-1; D is uncertain. The CDR3 is 13 amino acids. V dropped 7 bases and J dropped 6 bases, with 13 bases sitting between them. In germline, CDR1 is MNHEY, CDR2 SVGAGI. DNA of the CDR3: TGTGCCAGCACAATGTCGTCCGTCAATGAGCAGTTCTTC. Translation: CASTMSSVNEQFF.

This chain links TRBV7-2 with TRBJ2-7, with D unresolved. Germline loops: CDR1 SGHTA, CDR2 FQGNSA. Trimming took 0 bases from V and 4 from J, leaving 7 bases between them. The CDR3 runs 13 residues. CDR3 in amino acids: CASSLAASYEQYF. CDR3 nucleotides: TGTGCCAGCAGCTTAGCAGCCTCGTACGAGCAGTACTTC.

CDR3 coding DNA: TGTGCCAGCAGCCCGGAGCGGGCCGGGGAGCTGTTTTTT. This gives the protein CASSPERAGELFF. The rearrangement joins TRBV11-2 to TRBJ2-2; TRBD2 might be the D (6 bases). Germline loops: CDR1 SGHAT, CDR2 FQNNGV. The CDR3 consists of 13 residues. V lost 5 bases, J lost 6 bases, and 10 bases lay in between.

The chain couples TRBV19 to TRBJ1-6; D possibly corresponds to TRBD1 (5 bases). Between the trimmed V and J ends, which lost 7 bases and 9 bases, there was a span of 13 bases. CDR3 length equals 13 residues. CDR1 and CDR2 from the germline V gene are LNHDA and SQIVND (reference sequence). The CDR3 region has the DNA TGTGCCAGTACGTTTTGGGGGGGTTCACCCCTCCACTTT. Translated: CASTFWGGSPLHF.

The rearrangement uses TRBV4-3 and TRBJ2-7; 7 bases map to TRBD2. Germline V lookup: CDR1 LGHNA, CDR2 YSLEER. This CDR3 region has 15 residues. Germline trimming cut 4 bases from V and 3 bases from J; bases unmatched to any gene: 9. This CDR3 reads CASSPGGGLYYEQYF. DNA for the CDR3: TGCGCCAGCAGCCCGGGAGGAGGACTCTACTACGAGCAGTACTTC.

The chain couples TRBV12-2 to TRBJ1-2; TRBD1, the table's D call, lacks a check against the DNA. TRBV12-2 is recorded as a pseudogene. This CDR3 comprises 16 residues. CDR3 protein: CASRLETRVLRYGYTF. The DNA of the CDR3 is TGTGCAAGTCGCTTAGAGACCAGGGTGCTACGCTATGGCTACACCTTC.

The gene calls are TRBV7-2 and TRBJ2-7, with D maybe TRBD1 (5 bases). V lost 3 bases to trimming and J lost 6 bases, with 12 bases between them. The V gene's germline CDR1 is SGHTA and CDR2 FQGNSA. CDR3 length: 13 residues. DNA of the CDR3: TGTGCCAGCAGCTTCCGGCAGGGCGGCGAGCAGTACTTC. Translation: CASSFRQGGEQYF. The full variable domain, completed using reference TRBV7-2 and TRBJ2-7, is GAGVSQSPSNKVTEKGKDVELRCDPISGHTALYWYRQSLGQGLEFLIYFQGNSAPDKSGLPSDRFSAERTGGSVSTLTIQRTQQEDSAVYLCASSFRQGGEQYFGPGTRLTVT.

V gene TRBV5-6 combines with J gene TRBJ1-1, with TRBD1 matching over 7 bases. In germline, CDR1 is SGHDT, CDR2 YYEEEE. V dropped 1 base and J dropped 10; count of bases not matched to a gene: 7. The CDR3 sequence is 13 residues long. CDR3 protein: CASSLKVTGAAFF. Written as DNA, the CDR3 is TGTGCCAGCAGCTTGAAGGTAACAGGGGCAGCTTTCTTT.

The chain joins TRBV7-8 to TRBJ2-7, with 8 bases matching TRBD2. The CDR3 runs to 17 residues. J gave up 6 bases and V 5 bases, and 18 bases lay outside the gene matches. Germline V gene data show CDR1 as SGHVS and CDR2 as FQNEAQ. For the CDR3, the DNA is TGTGCCAGCAGCCCCGAAATGGAAGCGGGGGTCCCCGTCGAGCAGTACTTC. Residues: CASSPEMEAGVPVEQYF.

V and J are TRBV6-6 and TRBJ1-6, with unresolved D. In germline, CDR1 is MNHNY, CDR2 SVGAGI (reference sequence). V was trimmed by 7 bases and J by 8 bases, leaving 18 bases between them. This CDR3 has 15 residues. CDR3: CASTFSRPTDSPLHF. The CDR3 DNA reads as TGTGCCAGCACCTTCTCCAGACCTACCGATTCACCCCTCCACTTT.

The chain combines TRBV6-5 with TRBJ2-7; D might be TRBD1 or TRBD2, each matching 6 bases. Germline lookup yields CDR1 MNHEY and CDR2 SVGAGI. V was pared by 5 bases and J by 2 bases, with 13 bases between. The CDR3 is 14 amino acids. The CDR3 loop is CASSEGGLTYEQYF. The CDR3 region has the DNA TGTGCCAGCAGTGAAGGGGGACTCACCTACGAGCAGTACTTC.

The genes are TRBV4-2 and TRBJ2-1; 12 bases line up with TRBD1. The CDR3 runs 17 residues. The germline V gene has CDR1 LGHNA and CDR2 YNFKEQ. J lost 6 bases, V lost 3 bases, and 9 bases had no gene match. CDR3 loop: CASSQGTGTGGLNEQFF. The CDR3, as DNA: TGTGCCAGCAGCCAGGGTACCGGGACAGGGGGCCTCAATGAGCAGTTCTTC.

The V call is TRBV11-2, the J call TRBJ2-7; D may be TRBD2 (7 bases). CDR1 and CDR2 (germline): SGHAT, FQNNGV. The length of the CDR3 is 13 residues. V was pared by 8 bases and J by 2 bases, with 13 bases between. CDR3 in amino acids: CASGGGAPYEQYF. DNA for the CDR3: TGTGCCAGCGGAGGGGGGGCACCCTACGAGCAGTACTTC.

The J gene is TRBJ1-3, the V gene TRBV6-5, with D possibly matching TRBD1 (6 bases). Germline CDR1 and CDR2: MNHEY and SVGAGI. V was trimmed by 6 bases and J by 3 bases, leaving 9 bases between them. The CDR3 runs 13 residues. CDR3 nucleotide sequence: TGTGCCAGCAGGGGGGGCTTTGGAAACACCATATATTTT. This translates into CASRGGFGNTIYF.

The genes are TRBV11-3 and TRBJ2-7; TRBD1 or TRBD2 may be the D gene (6 bases each). Trimming stripped 5 bases from V and 4 bases from J, with 18 bases between. CDR3 size: 15 residues. CDR1 is SGHNT, CDR2 YENEEA, per germline. CDR3 loop: CASSPRAGAGYEQYF. Written as DNA, the CDR3 is TGTGCCAGCAGCCCGAGGGCAGGGGCGGGATACGAGCAGTACTTC.

The chain employs TRBV18 and TRBJ2-1, with TRBD1 as a possible D gene (5 bases). Trimming took 2 bases from V and 6 from J, leaving 5 bases between them. CDR1 KGHSH and CDR2 LQKENI come from the germline V gene. This CDR3 spans 12 amino acids. CDR3 coding DNA: TGTGCCAGCTCACCAGACAGCAATGAGCAGTTCTTC. As protein: CASSPDSNEQFF.

This rearrangement joins TRBV7-7 to TRBJ1-1; tentative D call: TRBD1 (5 bases). CDR1 SSHAT and CDR2 FNYEAQ come from the germline V gene (reference sequence). V lost 5 bases, J lost 5 bases, and 12 bases lay in between. The CDR3 contains 13 residues. CDR3 coding DNA: TGTGCCAGCAGCAGCCACCAGGGTACTGAAGCTTTCTTT. This encodes CASSSHQGTEAFF.

The rearrangement uses TRBV4-1 and TRBJ1-2; D remains unclear. Trimming pared 0 bases from V and 4 bases from J, leaving 12 bases between. CDR1 and CDR2 from the germline V gene are MGHRA and YSYEKL. CDR3 length: 15 residues. In DNA, the CDR3 is TGCGCCAGCAGCCAAGATAGCGGGCGGTTCTATGGCTACACCTTC. Its protein is CASSQDSGRFYGYTF.